The rows below give T cell receptor beta chains drawn from one sample of a study of Ad26.COV2.S vaccination and SARS-CoV-2 variants. Sequencing used immunoSEQ multiplex PCR; TCRdb keeps in-frame clones, though not all of them. The sample carries 250,000 or so clones, roughly 85% recorded once. The starting material was peripheral blood, obtained in a trial of Ad26.COV2.S vaccine versus placebo. The receptors derive from a person between 18 and 65 years old who received the Ad26.COV2.S COVID-19 vaccine or a placebo. The CDR3 runs from the conserved cysteine through the conserved F or W. Fields, in order: V gene, D gene, J gene, CDR3 protein. D genes are given only for firm matches.

TRBV2	-	TRBJ1-5	CASRVMGQPQHF
TRBV9	TRBD2	TRBJ2-5	CASSVASGGAQETQYF
TRBV20-1	TRBD2	TRBJ2-1	CSASTRTSGRVYNEQFF
TRBV4-1	-	TRBJ2-7	CASSQGPLSYEQYF
TRBV24-1	-	TRBJ1-1	CATSKQGYPEAFF
TRBV7-2	-	TRBJ2-2	CASSARWTGELFF
TRBV18	-	TRBJ2-7	CASSPGNPLYEQYF
TRBV5-6	TRBD2	TRBJ2-1	CASSMRGSSRYNEQFF
TRBV19	TRBD1	TRBJ1-5	CASSVLTGTNQPQHF
TRBV6-5	-	TRBJ1-1	CASSPHRVARGAFF
TRBV5-6	-	TRBJ2-7	CASSLGGSEQYF
TRBV5-5	TRBD2	TRBJ2-3	CASSLAISGSLGTQYF
TRBV4-2	TRBD2	TRBJ2-1	CASSQGLAAYNEQFF
TRBV6-2/TRBV6-3	TRBD2	TRBJ2-1	CASSQQREVNEQFF
TRBV18	-	TRBJ1-1	CASCKLNTEAFF
TRBV7-9	TRBD1	TRBJ1-4	CASSSPGTGGLTNEKLFF
TRBV6-5	-	TRBJ1-1	CASSPSSTGNAEAFF
TRBV6-2/TRBV6-3	-	TRBJ1-2	CASSYSSGTANYGYTF
TRBV3-1/TRBV3-2	-	TRBJ2-3	CASSQSHPSDTQYF
TRBV9	-	TRBJ2-1	CASSAGRAASWDNEQFF
TRBV19	-	TRBJ2-7	CASSTYYEQYF
TRBV7-9	-	TRBJ1-1	CASGGIGGLVTEAFF
TRBV4-2	TRBD2	TRBJ2-5	CASSHGTSGGYRETQYF
TRBV7-3	-	TRBJ1-1	CASSRTQNTEAFF
TRBV19	-	TRBJ1-1	CASSRRENTEAFF
TRBV5-4	TRBD1	TRBJ2-1	CASSGRDSSYNEQFF
TRBV10-3	-	TRBJ2-5	CAISEGAKETQYF